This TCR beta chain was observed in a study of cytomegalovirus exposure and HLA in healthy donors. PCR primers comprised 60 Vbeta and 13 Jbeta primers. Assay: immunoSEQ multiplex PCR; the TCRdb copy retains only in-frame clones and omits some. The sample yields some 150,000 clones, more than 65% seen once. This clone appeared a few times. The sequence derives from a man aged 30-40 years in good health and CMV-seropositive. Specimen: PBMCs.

The CDR3 coding sequence is TGCGCCAGCAGCTTGGAGGGGGAACGGTCCTACAATGAGCAGTTCTTC. Amino acids: CASSLEGERSYNEQFF. This sequence joins TRBV5-1 and TRBJ2-1, with D perhaps matching TRBD1 (6 bases). Trimming left V 0 bases short and J 1 base short, with 11 bases between. The CDR3 length is 16 residues. Germline V gene sequence: CDR1 SGHRS, CDR2 YFSETQ. The full variable domain, completed using reference TRBV5-1 and TRBJ2-1, is KAGVTQTPRYLIKTRGQQVTLSCSPISGHRSVSWYQQTPGQGLQFLFEYFSETQRNKGNFPGRFSGRQFSNSRSEMNVSTLELGDSALYLCASSLEGERSYNEQFFGPGTRLTVL.